This T cell receptor beta chain was documented in a study of blood T cell repertoires in COVID-19. Study-wide context: The United States, Italy and Spain provided the acute and convalescent COVID-19 samples.

Under the authors' procedure: From reference gene primer amplification, estimates of nucleated cell counts were derived. The repertoire was sequenced with immunoSEQ multiplex PCR; TCRdb's copy has only in-frame clones and lacks some. The V and J calls and clone size were taken over from that table, and D and trimming were inferred from the DNA. This sample has 65,000 to 95,000 clones, with around 78% found just once. CDR1 and CDR2 (germline): MDHEN, SYDVKM. The CDR3 has 17 residues. With 2 bases clipped from V and 4 bases from J, the junction kept 9 bases outside the gene matches. What was sequenced was peripheral blood. This receptor was obtained from a human donor in a cohort sampled during active COVID-19. The rearrangement joins TRBV28 to TRBJ1-4; TRBD1 matches at 8 bases. Written as DNA, the CDR3 is TGTGCCAGCAGTTTACGGCAGGGGGCCGATCTTAATGAAAAACTGTTTTTT. Encoded protein: CASSLRQGADLNEKLFF.